This is a list of T cell receptor beta chains from one sample in a study of regulatory T cells in long-lasting Graves disease. TCRdb independently ran MiXCR on the multiplex PCR reads; one entry per CDR3 protein. The repertoire has approximately 300,000 distinct CDR3 sequences, 18% of them found once; the top ten carry roughly 35%. Source: peripheral blood mononuclear cells (PBMCs), taken at new diagnosis, from a patient treated with antithyroid drugs. The receptors were gathered from a female donor with Graves disease. Both conserved end residues are part of each CDR3. D genes are given only for firm matches. Size is stated for part of the rows, as once, few or many counts, or as a class when the clone is expanded.

.,many,TRBJ2-3,TRBV12-3/TRBV12-4,CASSGLLGDQATDTQYF,TGTGCCAGCAGTGGACTATTGGGCGATCAGGCCACAGATACGCAGTATTTT
.,many,TRBJ2-5,TRBV20-1,CSARIVGETQYF,TGCAGTGCTAGGATCGTCGGAGAGACCCAGTACTTC
.,many,TRBJ2-2,TRBV12-3/TRBV12-4,CASSLAPGAAAGELFF,TGTGCCAGCAGTTTAGCTCCAGGGGCGGCCGCCGGGGAGCTGTTTTTT
.,many,TRBJ2-7,TRBV10-3,CAISVGEGLVTYEQYF,TGTGCCATCAGTGTTGGAGAGGGACTCGTGACCTACGAGCAGTACTTC
.,once,TRBJ2-5,TRBV28,CASSLGTRPIETQYF,TGTGCCAGCAGTTTGGGGACACGGCCGATAGAGACCCAGTACTTC
.,.,TRBJ2-2,TRBV30,CAWSGPGAGELFF,TGTGCCTGGAGTGGACCGGGGGCCGGGGAGCTGTTTTTT
TRBD1,.,TRBJ2-3,TRBV20-1,CSAAKIQGADTQYF,TGCAGTGCGGCGAAGATTCAGGGGGCAGATACGCAGTATTTT
TRBD2,many,TRBJ2-5,TRBV5-1,CASSRLAEETQYF,TGCGCCAGCAGCCGACTAGCGGAAGAGACCCAGTACTTC
.,few,TRBJ2-6,TRBV5-1,CASRLGESGANVLTF,TGCGCCAGCAGATTAGGGGAGTCTGGGGCCAACGTCCTGACTTTC
.,many,TRBJ2-1,TRBV7-3,CASSSTSSPYNEQFF,TGTGCCAGCAGCTCTACTAGCAGCCCATACAATGAGCAGTTCTTC
TRBD2,.,TRBJ2-1,TRBV10-3,CAISEGQAGGPGGEQFF,TGTGCCATCAGTGAAGGGCAAGCGGGAGGGCCAGGGGGTGAGCAGTTCTTC
TRBD2,many,TRBJ2-5,TRBV2,CASSEGLYGTSPETQYF,TGTGCCAGCAGTGAAGGCCTTTACGGGACTAGCCCAGAGACCCAGTACTTC
TRBD1,.,TRBJ2-7,TRBV20-1,CSARDPRTGFVEQYF,TGCAGTGCTAGAGATCCAAGGACAGGGTTCGTCGAGCAGTACTTC
.,many,TRBJ1-1,TRBV6-1,CASGTREAFF,TGTGCCAGCGGTACAAGGGAAGCTTTCTTT
TRBD1,many,TRBJ1-1,TRBV6-5,CASSYSITKSGDRENTEAFF,TGTGCCAGCAGTTACTCGATAACCAAATCAGGGGACAGAGAGAACACTGAAGCTTTCTTT
TRBD2,many,TRBJ2-3,TRBV3-1,CASSQLAGAGGDTQYF,TGTGCCAGCAGCCAACTAGCGGGAGCCGGTGGAGATACGCAGTATTTT
.,many,TRBJ2-1,TRBV11-1,CASSFSQGDINEQFF,TGTGCCAGCAGCTTTTCCCAGGGTGATATCAATGAGCAGTTCTTC
.,many,TRBJ1-5,TRBV2,CASSSTGERQPQHF,TGTGCCAGCAGCTCGACAGGTGAAAGGCAGCCCCAGCATTTT
TRBD2,.,TRBJ2-3,TRBV12-3/TRBV12-4,CASSPGSGRSDTQYF,TGTGCCAGCAGCCCTGGTAGCGGGAGATCAGATACGCAGTATTTT
.,many,TRBJ1-4,TRBV2,CASNELKEKLFF,TGTGCCAGCAATGAACTAAAAGAAAAACTGTTTTTT
.,.,TRBJ2-3,TRBV20-1,CSANPPTGGTQYF,TGCAGTGCGAACCCTCCCACGGGCGGTACGCAGTATTTT
TRBD2,many,TRBJ2-3,TRBV12-3/TRBV12-4,CASSRTGTSDTQYF,TGTGCCAGCAGTAGGACTGGGACTAGCGATACGCAGTATTTT
.,few,TRBJ2-7,TRBV12-5,CASGFSELYEQYF,TGTGCTAGTGGTTTTAGTGAGCTCTACGAGCAGTACTTC
TRBD2,many,TRBJ2-1,TRBV27,CASSLFVAGVTNEQFF,TGTGCCAGCAGTTTATTTGTAGCGGGAGTGACAAATGAGCAGTTCTTC
.,few,TRBJ1-5,TRBV28,CASKDRLNSNQPQHF,TGTGCCAGCAAGGACAGACTTAATAGCAATCAGCCCCAGCATTTT
TRBD2,many,TRBJ2-1,TRBV12-3/TRBV12-4,CASSPMLRESDNEQFF,TGTGCCAGCAGTCCAATGTTGCGGGAGTCGGACAATGAGCAGTTCTTC
.,once,TRBJ2-2,TRBV24-1,CATQSGGTGELFF,TGTGCCACGCAGAGTGGCGGGACCGGGGAGCTGTTTTTT
.,many,TRBJ1-5,TRBV19,CASSIFGNYNQPQHF,TGTGCCAGTAGTATCTTCGGCAACTACAATCAGCCCCAGCATTTT
.,.,TRBJ1-4,TRBV2,CASTWDNGLGKLFF,TGTGCCAGCACATGGGACAACGGTCTTGGAAAACTGTTTTTT
TRBD1,few,TRBJ2-5,TRBV18,CASSLGQGRGWQETQYF,TGTGCCAGCTCACTCGGACAGGGACGGGGATGGCAAGAGACCCAGTACTTC
.,many,TRBJ1-3,TRBV19,CASIAVSGNTIYF,TGTGCCAGTATAGCTGTCTCTGGAAACACCATATATTTT
TRBD2,few,TRBJ2-1,TRBV7-9,CAGSGRVSAHEQFF,TGTGCCGGCTCGGGGAGGGTGTCAGCCCATGAGCAGTTCTTC
.,many,TRBJ2-5,TRBV2,CASSDESGRETQYF,TGTGCCAGCAGCGACGAGAGTGGGCGAGAGACCCAGTACTTC
TRBD2,many,TRBJ2-5,TRBV6-2/TRBV6-3,CASSHGLAGPETQYF,TGTGCCAGCAGCCACGGACTAGCGGGACCAGAGACCCAGTACTTC
TRBD2,many,TRBJ2-7,TRBV2,CASRGLAGEVGYEQYF,TGTGCCAGCAGGGGACTAGCGGGAGAAGTTGGGTACGAGCAGTACTTC
.,few,TRBJ1-5,TRBV19,CASSMGSPNQPQHF,TGTGCCAGTAGTATGGGCAGCCCAAATCAGCCCCAGCATTTT
TRBD1,.,TRBJ1-2,TRBV18,CASSRDRGNNYGYTF,TGTGCCAGCTCACGGGACAGGGGGAATAACTATGGCTACACCTTC
TRBD2,many,TRBJ2-3,TRBV20-1,CSARVSGSSDTQYF,TGCAGTGCGCGCGTTAGCGGGAGTTCTGATACGCAGTATTTT
.,.,TRBJ1-4,TRBV10-1,CASSELALPF,TGCGCCAGCAGTGAGTTGGCACTTCCTTTT
.,many,TRBJ1-1,TRBV28,CASTPLVNRMNTEAFF,TGTGCCAGCACCCCCTTGGTCAATCGCATGAACACTGAAGCTTTCTTT
TRBD2,many,TRBJ2-5,TRBV28,CASSPPNTSGSWF,TGTGCCAGCAGCCCGCCCAATACTAGCGGGTCTTGGTTC
.,many,TRBJ2-1,TRBV7-2,CASSLPRQGGEQFF,TGTGCCAGCAGCCTCCCCAGACAGGGAGGGGAGCAGTTCTTC
TRBD2,many,TRBJ2-1,TRBV12-3/TRBV12-4,CASSTSREGRREQFF,TGTGCCAGCAGTACCTCCCGGGAGGGCCGGAGGGAGCAGTTCTTC
.,.,TRBJ2-3,TRBV20-1,CSARVLGTDTQYF,TGCAGTGCTAGAGTCTTGGGCACAGATACGCAGTATTTT
.,many,TRBJ1-6,TRBV28,CASSIQGVNNSPLHF,TGTGCCAGCAGTATCCAGGGAGTGAATAATTCACCCCTCCACTTT
TRBD1,many,TRBJ2-2,TRBV12-3/TRBV12-4,CASSTRTGSEVGTGELFF,TGTGCCAGCAGTACGAGGACAGGGTCCGAGGTTGGCACCGGGGAGCTGTTTTTT
TRBD2,many,TRBJ2-1,TRBV7-9,CASSLAGLAGYNEQFF,TGTGCCAGCAGCTTAGCGGGACTAGCGGGATACAATGAGCAGTTCTTC